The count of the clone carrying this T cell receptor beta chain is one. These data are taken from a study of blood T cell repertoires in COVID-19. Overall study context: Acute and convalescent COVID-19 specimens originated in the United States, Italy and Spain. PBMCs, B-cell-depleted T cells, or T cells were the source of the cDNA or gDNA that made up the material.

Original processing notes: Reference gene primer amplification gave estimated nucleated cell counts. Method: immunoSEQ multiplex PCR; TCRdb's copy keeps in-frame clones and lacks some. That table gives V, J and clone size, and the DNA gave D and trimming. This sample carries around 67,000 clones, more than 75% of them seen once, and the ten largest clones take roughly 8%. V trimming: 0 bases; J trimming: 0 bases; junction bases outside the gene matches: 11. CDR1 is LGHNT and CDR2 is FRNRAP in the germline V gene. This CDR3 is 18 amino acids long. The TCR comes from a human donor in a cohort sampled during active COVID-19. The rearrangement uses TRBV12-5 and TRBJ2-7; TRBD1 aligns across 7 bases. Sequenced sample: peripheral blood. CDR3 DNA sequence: TGTGCTAGTGGTTTGGTCCCCTACGGGACAGCGATCTCCTACGAGCAGTACTTC. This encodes CASGLVPYGTAISYEQYF.